This T cell receptor beta chain was profiled in a study of blood T cell repertoires in COVID-19. At the level of the study: Italy, Spain and the United States were the sources of the convalescent and acute COVID-19 samples. The cDNA or gDNA used as material had been derived from T cells, B-cell-depleted T cells, or PBMCs.

How the authors handled the data: Quantification of nucleated cells was approximated via reference gene primer amplification. Clones were read by immunoSEQ multiplex PCR, and TCRdb kept only the in-frame ones, dropping some. V and J calls and clone size come straight from that table; D and trimming were deduced from the DNA. The sample lists more than 90,000 clones; approximately 78% were seen once. Input material: peripheral blood. The sequence was collected from a man in his 70s with acute or convalescent COVID-19.

For the CDR3, the DNA is TGTGCCAGCAGTTATCGAGGGGGTGGCTACACCTTC. Residues: CASSYRGGGYTF. The chain links TRBV6-5 to TRBJ1-2; D might be TRBD1 (6 bases). The CDR3 is 12 residues long. Germline CDR1 is MNHEY and CDR2 is SVGAGI. V lost 3 bases to trimming and J lost 7 bases, with 9 bases between them.